The 23 T cell receptor beta chains presented below share a single source sample, sequenced in a study of blood T cells in healthy people across ages. Through a sample-barcoded 5' primer and a J-beta primer mix, a second PCR was run for about 6 to 11 cycles. MiXCR, applied by TCRdb to the 5' RACE reads, yields one record per CDR3 protein. In the table there are around 800,000 distinct CDR3 sequences, about 46% of which are singletons. Material for sequencing was blood. These receptors all come from an elderly man in good health.

The sample holds a few counts of this clonotype. The chain carries TRBV18 and TRBJ1-1; D unresolved. Trimming shortened V by 6 bases and J by 2 bases, and 16 bases separated the two germline ends. The CDR3 length is 15 residues. From germline, CDR1 is KGHSH and CDR2 LQKENI. CDR3 sequence reads: CASSPSGVINTEAFF. CDR3 bases: TGTGCCAGCTCCCCATCCGGGGTCATAAACACTGAAGCTTTCTTT.

There are a few counts of this clonotype. The chain joins TRBV28 to TRBJ2-1; TRBD2 matches at 9 bases. This CDR3 is 17 amino acids long. Losses at the gene ends were 5 bases for V and 7 bases for J; bases not matched to a gene: 15. Per the germline V gene, CDR1 is MDHEN and CDR2 is SYDVKM. This CDR3 is CASSHRLAVQLLNEQFF. CDR3 in DNA: TGTGCCAGCAGTCACCGACTAGCGGTTCAACTTTTGAATGAGCAGTTCTTC.

CDR3 nucleotides: TGTGCCAGCAGCCCCTTTATGGGGGAACTAACCTACGAGCAGTACTTC. Amino acid sequence: CASSPFMGELTYEQYF. V is TRBV7-8 and J is TRBJ2-4, with D perhaps assigned TRBD1 or TRBD2 (5 bases each). The J call may be faulty, since TRBJ2-7 better matches the DNA end. This CDR3 contains 16 residues. Germline values: CDR1 SGHVS, CDR2 FQNEAQ.

This clonotype was seen only a few times. The gene calls are TRBV24-1 and TRBJ2-5; TRBD1 or TRBD2 may be the D gene (7 bases each). The CDR3 consists of 15 residues. V lost 4 bases to trimming and J lost 3 bases, with 14 bases between them. Germline CDR1 and CDR2: KGHDR and SFDVKD. The CDR3 DNA sequence: TGTGCCACCAGTGAAACGACAGGGAGGGAAGAGACCCAGTACTTC. Encoded protein: CATSETTGREETQYF.

This clonotype was counted only a few times. The rearrangement links TRBV11-1 to TRBJ2-7, with 7 bases identical to TRBD1. The CDR3 is 16 residues long. CDR1 and CDR2 from the germline V gene are SGHAT and FQDESV (reference sequence). The V and J ends lost 4 bases and 0 bases, in that order; junction bases with no gene match: 9. This CDR3 is CASSYTVQGSSYEQYF. CDR3 DNA: TGTGCCAGCAGCTATACCGTACAGGGGAGCTCCTACGAGCAGTACTTC.

The chain has TRBV7-2 and TRBJ2-5; D may be TRBD1 (5 bases). V lost 3 bases, J lost 2 bases, and 13 bases lay in between. Germline loops: CDR1 SGHTA, CDR2 FQGNSA. The CDR3 has 15 amino acids. CDR3 sequence reads: CASSLVGRLQETQYF. CDR3 sequence (DNA): TGTGCCAGCAGCTTGGTGGGGCGGTTACAAGAGACCCAGTACTTC.

This clonotype was seen once. The chain employs TRBV7-2 and TRBJ2-5; 8 nucleotides match TRBD2. Germline CDR1 SGHTA, CDR2 FQGNSA. This CDR3 has 16 residues. Germline trimming cut 0 bases from V and 2 bases from J; bases unmatched to any gene: 5. CDR3 sequence reads: CASSLASSGGQETQYF. Written as DNA, the CDR3 is TGTGCCAGCAGCTTAGCTTCGTCGGGGGGGCAAGAGACCCAGTACTTC.

A few counts support this clonotype. The rearrangement uses TRBV20-1 and TRBJ1-4; TRBD1 matches 9 bases. With 6 bases clipped from V and 5 bases from J, the junction kept 7 bases outside the gene matches. Per the germline V gene, CDR1 is DFQATT and CDR2 is SNEGSKA (reference sequence). This CDR3 is built from 14 residues. Here the CDR3 reads CSATKTGGNEKLFF. CDR3 nucleotides: TGCAGTGCCACCAAGACAGGGGGGAATGAAAAACTGTTTTTT.

The chain links TRBV10-3 to TRBJ2-2, with 7 nucleotides matching TRBD1. After removal of 6 bases from V and 4 bases from J, the junction contained 2 bases not matched to a gene. The CDR3 is 13 amino acids. Germline loops: CDR1 ENHRY, CDR2 SYGVKD. This CDR3 is CAIRDRLTGELFF. The DNA of the CDR3 is TGTGCCATCAGGGACAGGCTCACCGGGGAGCTGTTTTTT.

The chain is built from TRBV7-2 and TRBJ2-1; 7 bases fit TRBD2. In germline, CDR1 is SGHTA, CDR2 FQGNSA. The CDR3 sequence is 15 residues long. After removal of 2 bases from V and 7 bases from J, the junction contained 8 bases not matched to a gene. CDR3 region: CASSLTAGVVNEQFF. The DNA of the CDR3 is TGTGCCAGCAGCTTAACTGCGGGAGTGGTAAATGAGCAGTTCTTC.

With respect to this clonotype: A single base separates this from a much larger clone, so it may be a read error. The chain uses TRBV29-1 and TRBJ2-4; 7 bases match TRBD1. With the DNA end fitting TRBJ2-7 better, the J assignment may be wrong. Germline V gives CDR1 SQVTM, CDR2 ANQGSEA. The CDR3 has 12 residues. The DNA of the CDR3 is TGCAGCACACAGACAGGGAGCCACGAGCAGTACTTC. Its translation is CSTQTGSHEQYF.

The V and J genes are TRBV20-1 and TRBJ2-2; D is possibly TRBD1 (6 bases). The V end lost 4 bases, the J end lost 0 bases, and 9 bases lay between the germline ends. This CDR3 comprises 14 residues. CDR1 is DFQATT, CDR2 SNEGSKA, per germline (reference sequence). The CDR3 reads CSAKGDANTGELFF. In DNA, the CDR3 is TGCAGTGCTAAGGGGGACGCGAACACCGGGGAGCTGTTTTTT.

V gene TRBV5-1 combines with J gene TRBJ2-2; 10 nucleotides align to TRBD2. Germline CDR1 is SGHRS and CDR2 is YFSETQ. This CDR3 contains 16 residues. V was clipped by 2 bases and J by 8 bases; unmatched bases: 9. The CDR3 region has the DNA TGCGCCAGCAGCTTAGGCAGCGGGAGGGCCGAGGGGGAGCTGTTTTTT. Amino acid sequence: CASSLGSGRAEGELFF.

This clonotype was seen just once. The junction departs from germline at one end; a sequencing error may be responsible. J is TRBJ2-7 and V is TRBV14; D call uncertain. CDR1 SGHDN and CDR2 FVKESK come from the germline V gene. This CDR3 has 15 residues. The CDR3 region has the DNA TGTGCCAGTAGCCAAGCTTTAGGACCCTCGGGCGAGCAGTACTTC. It translates to CASSQALGPSGEQYF. Supplemented by reference TRBV14 and TRBJ2-7, the full variable domain reads EAGVTQFPSHSVIEKGQTVTLRCDPISGHDNLYWYRRVMGKEIKFLLHFVKESKQDESGMPNNRFLAERTGGTYSTLKVQPAELEDSGVYFCASSQALGPSGEQYFGPGTRLTVT.

The chain links TRBV4-1 to TRBJ1-5, with D tentatively TRBD1 (5 bases). The CDR3 extends over 16 amino acids. Germline V gene data show CDR1 as MGHRA and CDR2 as YSYEKL. V lost 1 base and J 2 bases, leaving 12 bases between the germline ends. In DNA, the CDR3 is TGCGCCAGCAGCCAAGTGGGACGGGGGGGCAATCAGCCCCAGCATTTT. Translation: CASSQVGRGGNQPQHF.

The chain carries TRBV12-3 or TRBV12-4 and TRBJ2-3; TRBD2 agrees at 8 bases. The CDR3 covers 17 residues. V dropped 5 bases and J dropped 5; count of bases not matched to a gene: 15. The CDR3 coding sequence is TGTGCCAGCAGTCCCCGGCTGGGCAGGCTAGCGGGAGATACGCAGTATTTT. Residues: CASSPRLGRLAGDTQYF.

This clonotype occurred once. V usage is TRBV5-1 and J usage is TRBJ2-4; TRBD1 or TRBD2 may be the D gene (5 bases each). This CDR3 has 15 amino acids. V lost 4 bases to trimming and J lost 1 base, with 12 bases between them. Germline values: CDR1 SGHRS, CDR2 YFSETQ. This CDR3 is CASSPGRSAKNIQYF. In DNA form, the CDR3 reads TGCGCCAGCAGCCCGGGGCGATCCGCCAAAAACATTCAGTACTTC.

In this sample, this clonotype turned up a few times. The chain uses TRBV25-1 and TRBJ2-6; no definite D call. Between the trimmed V and J ends, which lost 1 base and 6 bases, there was a span of 10 bases. The CDR3 runs to 15 residues. Germline CDR1 is MGHDK and CDR2 is SYGVNS. This CDR3 reads CASSEFGVLANVLTF. CDR3 DNA: TGTGCCAGCAGTGAATTCGGCGTGTTGGCCAACGTCCTGACTTTC.

This clonotype was recorded a few times. The V gene is TRBV20-1, the J gene TRBJ2-5; unclear D gene. V lost 2 bases and J lost 1, with 11 bases in between. This CDR3 is 14 amino acids long. Germline-derived CDR1 and CDR2 are DFQATT and SNEGSKA (reference sequence). As DNA, the CDR3 is TGCAGTGCTAGATTCAGCCCGACCCAAGAGACCCAGTACTTC. Protein sequence: CSARFSPTQETQYF.

The chain uses TRBV4-1 and TRBJ2-7; D ambiguous. Trimming pared 1 base from V and 6 bases from J, leaving 13 bases between. Per germline, CDR1 MGHRA and CDR2 YSYEKL. CDR3 length: 14 amino acids. The CDR3 spells CASSQGARVGEQYF. CDR3 DNA: TGCGCCAGCAGCCAAGGGGCTCGGGTTGGCGAGCAGTACTTC.

CDR3 loop: CSVPSGQGGQPQHF. CDR3 DNA sequence: TGCAGCGTACCCTCAGGACAGGGTGGCCAGCCCCAGCATTTT. The chain links TRBV29-1 to TRBJ1-5, with 8 bases fitting TRBD1. Trimming took 6 bases from V and 7 from J; bases not matched to a gene: 11. The CDR3 consists of 14 residues. Germline CDR1 reads SQVTM; CDR2 reads ANQGSEA. Filled out from reference TRBV29-1 and TRBJ1-5, the complete variable domain reads SAVISQKPSRDICQRGTSLTIQCQVDSQVTMMFWYRQQPGQSLTLIATANQGSEATYESGFVIDKFPISRPNLTFSTLTVSNMSPEDSSIYLCSVPSGQGGQPQHFGDGTRLSIL.

This chain uses TRBV11-1 with TRBJ2-7, with D perhaps matching TRBD2 (6 bases). CDR3 length: 12 amino acids. In germline, CDR1 is SGHAT, CDR2 FQDESV (reference sequence). The ends were cut back, 5 bases at V and 7 bases at J, with 12 bases in the middle. In DNA, the CDR3 is TGTGCCAGCAGCGAGGAGGGCAAGGAGCAGTACTTC. Translation gives CASSEEGKEQYF.

This clonotype is labeled as medium-sized. The chain uses TRBV20-1 and TRBJ2-1; 9 bases line up with TRBD2. In germline, CDR1 is DFQATT, CDR2 SNEGSKA (reference sequence). This CDR3 is 15 amino acids long. The DNA of the CDR3 is TGCAGCACTCTAATGGGACTAGCTCCACTCAATGAGCAGTTCTTC. This translates into CSTLMGLAPLNEQFF.